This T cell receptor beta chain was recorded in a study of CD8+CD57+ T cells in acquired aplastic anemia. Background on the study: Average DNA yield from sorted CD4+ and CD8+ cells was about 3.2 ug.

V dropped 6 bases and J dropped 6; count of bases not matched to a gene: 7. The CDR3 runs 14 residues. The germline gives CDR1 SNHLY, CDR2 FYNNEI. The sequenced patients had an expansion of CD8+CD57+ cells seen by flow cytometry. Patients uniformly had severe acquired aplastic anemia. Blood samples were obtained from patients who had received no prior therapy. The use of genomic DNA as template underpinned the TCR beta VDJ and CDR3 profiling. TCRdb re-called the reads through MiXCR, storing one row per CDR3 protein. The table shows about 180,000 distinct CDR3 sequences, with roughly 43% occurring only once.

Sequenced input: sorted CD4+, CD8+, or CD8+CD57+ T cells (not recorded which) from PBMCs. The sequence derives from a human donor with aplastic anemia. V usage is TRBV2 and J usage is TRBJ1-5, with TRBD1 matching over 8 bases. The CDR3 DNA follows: TGTGCCAGCAGCCCCGACAGGGGAGGTCAGCCCCAGCATTTT. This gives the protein CASSPDRGGQPQHF.